These 10 T cell receptor beta chains originate from one sample sequenced in a study of cytotoxic CD8 clonotypes in ibrutinib-treated CLL. The repertoire was sequenced with immunoSEQ multiplex PCR; TCRdb's copy has only in-frame clones and lacks some. The table shows 50,000 to 70,000 clones, with roughly 54% occurring only once. The sequences come from PBMCs, collected at disease progression, from a patient treated with ibrutinib. The origin of the receptors is a human donor with chronic lymphocytic leukemia.

This chain links TRBV29-1 with TRBJ1-1; TRBD1 matches 7 bases. The CDR3 runs to 16 residues. V was pared by 5 bases and J by 1 base, with 13 bases of the junction left unmatched. Germline CDR1 reads SQVTM; CDR2 reads ANQGSEA. The CDR3 region has the DNA TGCAGCGTTCTAGGTACGACAGGGCTGTCGAACACTGAAGCTTTCTTT. It specifies CSVLGTTGLSNTEAFF.

The chain carries TRBV6-5 and TRBJ1-1; no clear D. Germline V gene lookup returns CDR1 MNHEY and CDR2 SVGAGI. The V and J ends lost 6 bases and 0 bases respectively, with 8 bases between them. This CDR3 has 13 amino acids. CDR3 DNA sequence: TGTGCCAGCAGGGTACAGATGAACACTGAAGCTTTCTTT. Protein sequence: CASRVQMNTEAFF.

In its sample, this clone was seen once. V usage is TRBV7-2 and J usage is TRBJ2-3, with 7 positions matching TRBD1. The trim removed 0 bases at V and 0 bases at J, leaving 0 bases unmatched. The CDR3 runs to 15 residues. Germline CDR1 and CDR2: SGHTA and FQGNSA. The DNA for the CDR3 is TGTGCCAGCAGCTTAGCGACAGGGAGCACAGATACGCAGTATTTT. It translates to CASSLATGSTDTQYF.

V is TRBV29-1 and J is TRBJ1-5; D gene uncertain. Trimming left V 4 bases short and J 3 bases short, with 10 bases between. This CDR3 has 13 residues. Germline V gene sequence: CDR1 SQVTM, CDR2 ANQGSEA. CDR3 protein: CSVVSDSNQPQHF. The CDR3 bases are TGCAGCGTTGTGTCGGACTCCAATCAGCCCCAGCATTTT.

CDR3 bases: TGTGCCAGCAGCTTCGGACATACCGGAAACACCATATATTTT. Residues: CASSFGHTGNTIYF. The rearrangement uses TRBV4-2 and TRBJ1-3, with D possibly TRBD1 on 5 matching bases. The CDR3 extends over 14 amino acids. V dropped 5 bases and J dropped 4 bases, with 12 bases sitting between them. Germline V gives CDR1 LGHNA, CDR2 YNFKEQ.

This sequence joins TRBV28 and TRBJ1-2; weak D call: TRBD1 (6 bases). Trimming removed 6 bases from V and 5 bases from J, with 22 bases in between. The CDR3 is made up of 16 amino acids. In germline, CDR1 is MDHEN, CDR2 SYDVKM. The CDR3 sequence: CASRFVSRGSGYGYTF. DNA for the CDR3: TGTGCCAGCAGATTCGTCTCCAGGGGCTCAGGGTATGGCTACACCTTC.

The J gene is TRBJ2-2, the V gene TRBV2; D unclear. This CDR3 has 13 amino acids. Germline loops: CDR1 SNHLY, CDR2 FYNNEI. V lost 8 bases and J lost 1, with 8 bases in between. CDR3 residues: CASGVMNTGELFF. In DNA form, the CDR3 reads TGTGCCAGCGGTGTGATGAACACCGGGGAGCTGTTTTTT.

The chain employs TRBV5-1 and TRBJ2-7; 7 nucleotides line up with TRBD1. V was clipped by 4 bases and J by 5 bases; unmatched bases: 3. Germline CDR1 is SGHRS and CDR2 is YFSETQ. This CDR3 has 12 amino acids. The CDR3 loop is CASSRQGDEQYF. The CDR3, as DNA: TGCGCCAGCAGCAGACAGGGAGACGAGCAGTACTTC.

This clone occurred a few times. The chain employs TRBV28 and TRBJ1-1, with D unresolved. CDR1 MDHEN and CDR2 SYDVKM come from the germline V gene. The ends were cut back, 6 bases at V and 2 bases at J, with 13 bases in the middle. CDR3 length: 14 amino acids. The CDR3 protein is CASSPSEYNTEAFF. The CDR3 DNA reads TGTGCCAGCAGCCCCTCAGAGTACAACACTGAAGCTTTCTTT.

The chain couples TRBV9 to TRBJ2-3; a weak D match, TRBD1 (5 bases). The CDR3 contains 16 residues. The germline gives CDR1 SGDLS, CDR2 YYNGEE. V was cut by 4 bases and J by 0 bases, with 15 bases left in between. The CDR3 is CASSHQGASSTDTQYF. The CDR3 coding sequence is TGTGCCAGCAGCCACCAAGGGGCCTCTAGCACAGATACGCAGTATTTT.